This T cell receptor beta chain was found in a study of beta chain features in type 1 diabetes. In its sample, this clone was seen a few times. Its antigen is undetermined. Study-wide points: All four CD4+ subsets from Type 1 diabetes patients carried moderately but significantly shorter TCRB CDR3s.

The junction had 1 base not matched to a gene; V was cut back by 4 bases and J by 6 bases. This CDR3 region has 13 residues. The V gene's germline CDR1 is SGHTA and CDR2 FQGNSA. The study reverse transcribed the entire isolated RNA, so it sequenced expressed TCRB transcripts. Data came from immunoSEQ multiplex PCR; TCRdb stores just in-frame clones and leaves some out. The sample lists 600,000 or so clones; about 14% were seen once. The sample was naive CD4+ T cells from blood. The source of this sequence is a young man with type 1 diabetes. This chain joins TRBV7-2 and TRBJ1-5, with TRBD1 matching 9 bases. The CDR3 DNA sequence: TGTGCCAGCAGCTCGACAGGGGGTCAGCCCCAGCATTTT. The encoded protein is CASSSTGGQPQHF.